This paragraph covers one T cell receptor (beta chain) sequence. Its antigen is still unknown. As to treatment: roughly 19 received Ad26.COV2.S at low or high dose, single or two shots; 5 received placebo; per-sample allocation not given. All samples were drawn on day 63, counting from the first vaccine or placebo injection. This CDR3 spans 12 amino acids. The germline V gene has CDR1 LGHDT and CDR2 YNNKEL (reference sequence). V dropped 4 bases and J dropped 3 bases, with 4 bases sitting between them. This entry is derived from a study of Ad26.COV2.S vaccination and SARS-CoV-2 variants. Across the whole study: The authors gave Ad26.COV2.S intramuscularly, either once or twice 56 days apart.

General observations from the study: From the TCR breadth and depth analyses, total T cell responses may have been underestimated. Placebo recipients had lower spike-specific TCR breadth than vaccine recipients. Reports say spike-specific CD8+ and CD4+ T cell responses covered substantial breadth after vaccination.

Data came from immunoSEQ multiplex PCR; TCRdb stores just in-frame clones and leaves some out. Of roughly 380,000 clones in the sample, roughly 84% were seen once. The rearrangement links TRBV3-1 (or the pseudogene TRBV3-2) to TRBJ2-4; no clear D gene. The sequence derives from a person aged 18-60 years who received the Ad26.COV2.S COVID-19 vaccine or a placebo. This specimen was peripheral blood, taken in a trial of Ad26.COV2.S vaccine versus placebo. The CDR3 DNA follows: TGTGCCAGCAGCCGTTTCAAAAACATTCAGTACTTC. Translating it yields CASSRFKNIQYF.